The rows below give T cell receptor beta chains drawn from one sample of a study of blood T cell repertoires in COVID-19. Here immunoSEQ multiplex PCR was the method, and the copy in TCRdb shows in-frame clones only, minus some. Of 65,000 to 90,000 clones listed, 83% were seen once; the top ten hold 25% to 30%. Sample: peripheral blood. Receptor source: a woman older than 75 with acute or convalescent COVID-19. The CDR3 runs from the conserved cysteine through the conserved F or W. The D gene is left open where the match is weak. Clone size is shown for a subset of rows, as once, few, many or a class of expanded clone.

v_call	clone_size	j_call	d_call	cdr3_aa	cdr3_nt
TRBV30	.	TRBJ2-2	TRBD2	CVTDGRAGAGELFF	TGTGTAACGGATGGGAGGGCCGGTGCCGGGGAGCTGTTTTTT
TRBV28	once	TRBJ2-7	.	CASSLRDIYYEQYF	TGTGCCAGCAGTTTAAGGGACATATACTACGAGCAGTACTTC
TRBV5-4	.	TRBJ2-7	TRBD2	CASSSSGGSFHF	TGTGCCAGCAGCTCTTCGGGAGGGAGCTTCCACTTC
TRBV5-4	few	TRBJ1-2	TRBD1	CASSSPGQPGRSYTF	TGTGCCAGCAGCTCACCGGGACAGCCCGGGAGAAGCTACACCTTC
TRBV7-9	.	TRBJ2-1	TRBD2	CASSISGRAGNEQFF	TGTGCCAGCAGCATTAGCGGGAGGGCAGGCAATGAGCAGTTCTTC
TRBV28	.	TRBJ2-5	.	CASSLYTLTDQETQYF	TGTGCCAGCAGTTTATATACCTTGACAGACCAAGAGACCCAGTACTTC
TRBV7-9	.	TRBJ2-1	TRBD2	CASSLGLAIDEQFF	TGTGCCAGCAGCTTGGGACTAGCGATCGATGAGCAGTTCTTC
TRBV11-3	.	TRBJ2-2	TRBD1	CASSLGSGQGGTGELFF	TGTGCCAGCAGCTTAGGGTCTGGACAGGGGGGCACCGGGGAGCTGTTTTTT
TRBV28	.	TRBJ2-3	TRBD2	CASRPQGLAGADTQYF	TGTGCCAGCAGACCCCAAGGACTAGCGGGAGCCGATACGCAGTATTTT
TRBV24-1	.	TRBJ1-4	.	CATSGFGWRGNEKLFF	TGTGCCACCAGCGGATTTGGGTGGAGGGGTAATGAAAAACTGTTTTTT
TRBV11-3	.	TRBJ2-3	TRBD2	CASSPGGSGSARDTQYF	TGTGCCAGCAGCCCCGGGGGTAGCGGGAGTGCCAGGGATACGCAGTATTTT
TRBV5-1	few	TRBJ2-7	TRBD1	CASSSDRGGREYEQYF	TGCGCCAGCAGTTCGGACAGGGGAGGAAGGGAATACGAGCAGTACTTC
TRBV3-1/TRBV3-2	.	TRBJ2-1	TRBD2	CASSQGREKGFF	TGTGCCAGCAGCCAAGGGCGGGAGAAAGGGTTCTTC
TRBV10-3	.	TRBJ2-3	.	CAISPNTDTQYF	TGTGCCATCAGTCCTAACACAGATACGCAGTATTTT
TRBV6-5	once	TRBJ2-1	TRBD2	CASRLAPSSYNEQFF	TGTGCCAGCAGACTAGCGCCCAGCTCCTACAATGAGCAGTTCTTC
TRBV18	.	TRBJ1-2	.	CASSPTVEANYGYTF	TGTGCCAGCTCACCAACAGTCGAAGCTAACTATGGCTACACCTTC
TRBV19	.	TRBJ2-1	TRBD2	CASSTILAGGYNEQFF	TGTGCCAGTAGTACCATCCTAGCGGGAGGGTACAATGAGCAGTTCTTC
TRBV7-9	.	TRBJ2-7	TRBD2	CASSRDRGLAGIPYEQYF	TGTGCCAGCAGTAGGGACAGGGGACTAGCGGGGATACCTTACGAGCAGTACTTC
TRBV28	once	TRBJ1-1	.	CASSRRGATFPEAFF	TGTGCCAGCAGCAGGCGGGGGGCGACGTTCCCTGAAGCTTTCTTT
TRBV11-2	.	TRBJ2-1	TRBD1	CASSPTTGAYNEQFF	TGTGCCAGCAGTCCTACCACAGGGGCCTACAATGAGCAGTTCTTC
TRBV18	.	TRBJ2-7	TRBD2	CASSRASGRIEQYF	TGTGCCAGCTCACGGGCTAGCGGGAGGATCGAGCAGTACTTC
TRBV24-1	.	TRBJ1-5	.	CATQVRGWNNQPQHF	TGTGCCACCCAGGTTCGAGGGTGGAACAATCAGCCCCAGCATTTT
TRBV5-1	few	TRBJ2-6	.	CASSPQRSGANVLTF	TGCGCCAGCAGCCCCCAGCGCTCTGGGGCCAACGTCCTGACTTTC
TRBV7-2	.	TRBJ2-7	.	CASSLNDIRPYEQYF	TGTGCCAGCAGTTTGAATGACATCCGGCCCTACGAGCAGTACTTC
TRBV5-1	.	TRBJ2-2	TRBD2	CASTLAGGSGGELFF	TGCGCCAGCACCTTAGCGGGCGGCTCGGGCGGGGAGCTGTTTTTT
TRBV19	.	TRBJ2-7	TRBD2	CASSQSGRPTYEQYF	TGTGCCAGTAGTCAAAGCGGGAGGCCCACCTACGAGCAGTACTTC
TRBV7-9	few	TRBJ2-1	.	CASSLVGVSGEQFF	TGTGCCAGCAGCTTAGTGGGCGTCTCGGGAGAGCAGTTCTTC
TRBV19	.	TRBJ2-7	.	CASSRAHSYEQYF	TGTGCCAGTAGTAGGGCACACTCCTACGAGCAGTACTTC